The sequence of this T cell receptor beta chain was determined in a study of identical twins. Whole-study results and caveats: Zero-insertion analyses could be partly confounded by invariant MAIT and iNKT cells. Compared with unrelated sharing, twin-shared out-of-frame alpha sequences had more low-probability sequences.

The CDR3 spans 12 residues. Trimming took off 3 bases at V and 4 bases at J, with 9 bases between the two ends. Germline-derived CDR1 and CDR2 are DFQATT and SNEGSKA (reference sequence). The donor group consisted entirely of healthy Caucasians. Template switching added a universal primer site, and cDNA bore unique molecular identifiers. TCRdb reprocessed the 5' RACE reads via MiXCR and lists one record per CDR3 protein. The sample holds about 330,000 distinct CDR3 sequences, over 9% seen once. In this sample, this clonotype turned up a few times. Its specificity is not known. The same sample was also studied in work on yellow fever vaccine responses in identical twins.

The chain couples TRBV20-1 to TRBJ1-1; D might be TRBD1 (6 bases). Sample: CD8+ T cells sorted from blood. The sequence derives from a woman aged 18-29 years in good health. CDR3 coding DNA: TGCAGTGCTAGGTACAGGGTCACTGAAGCTTTCTTT. This gives the protein CSARYRVTEAFF.